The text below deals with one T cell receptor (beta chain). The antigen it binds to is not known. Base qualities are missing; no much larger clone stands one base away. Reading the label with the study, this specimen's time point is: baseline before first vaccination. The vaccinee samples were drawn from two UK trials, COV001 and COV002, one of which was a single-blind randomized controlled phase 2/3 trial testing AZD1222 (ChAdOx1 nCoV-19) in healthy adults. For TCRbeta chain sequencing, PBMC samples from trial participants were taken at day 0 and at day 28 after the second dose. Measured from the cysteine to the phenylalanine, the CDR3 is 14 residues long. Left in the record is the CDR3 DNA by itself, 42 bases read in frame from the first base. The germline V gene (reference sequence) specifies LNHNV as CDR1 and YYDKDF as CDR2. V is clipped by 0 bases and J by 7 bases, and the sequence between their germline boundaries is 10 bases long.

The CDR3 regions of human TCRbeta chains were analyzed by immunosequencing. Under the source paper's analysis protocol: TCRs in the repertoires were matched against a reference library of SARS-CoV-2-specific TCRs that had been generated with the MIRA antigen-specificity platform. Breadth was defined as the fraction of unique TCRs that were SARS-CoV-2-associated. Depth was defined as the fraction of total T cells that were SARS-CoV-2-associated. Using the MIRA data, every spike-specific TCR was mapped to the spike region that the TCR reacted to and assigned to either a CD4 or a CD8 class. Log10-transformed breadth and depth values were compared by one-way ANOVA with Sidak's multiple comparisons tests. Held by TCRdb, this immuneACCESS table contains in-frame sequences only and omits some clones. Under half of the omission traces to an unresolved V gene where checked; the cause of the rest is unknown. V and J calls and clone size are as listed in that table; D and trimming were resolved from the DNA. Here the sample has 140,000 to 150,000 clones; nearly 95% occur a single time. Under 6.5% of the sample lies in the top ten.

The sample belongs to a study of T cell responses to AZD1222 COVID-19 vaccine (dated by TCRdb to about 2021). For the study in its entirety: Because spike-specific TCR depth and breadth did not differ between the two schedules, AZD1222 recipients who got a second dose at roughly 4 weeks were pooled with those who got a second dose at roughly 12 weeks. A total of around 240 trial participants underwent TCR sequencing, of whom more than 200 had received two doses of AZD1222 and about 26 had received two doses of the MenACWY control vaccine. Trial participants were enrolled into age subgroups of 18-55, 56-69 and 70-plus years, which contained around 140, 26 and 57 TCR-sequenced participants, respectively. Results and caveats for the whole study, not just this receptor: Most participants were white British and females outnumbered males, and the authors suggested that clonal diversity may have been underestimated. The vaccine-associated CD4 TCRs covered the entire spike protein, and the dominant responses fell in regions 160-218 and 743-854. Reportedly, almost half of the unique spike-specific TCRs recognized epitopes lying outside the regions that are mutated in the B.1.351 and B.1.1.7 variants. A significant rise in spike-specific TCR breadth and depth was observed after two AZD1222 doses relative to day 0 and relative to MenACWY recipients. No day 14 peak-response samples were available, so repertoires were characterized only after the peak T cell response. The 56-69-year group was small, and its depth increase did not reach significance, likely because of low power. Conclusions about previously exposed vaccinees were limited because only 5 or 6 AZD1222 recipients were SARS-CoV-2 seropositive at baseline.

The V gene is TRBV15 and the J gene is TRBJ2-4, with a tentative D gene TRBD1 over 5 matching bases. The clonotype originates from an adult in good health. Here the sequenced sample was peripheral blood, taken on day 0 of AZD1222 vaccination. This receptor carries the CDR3 CATSRDRAGNIQYF. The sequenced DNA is TGTGCCACCAGCAGAGACAGGGCAGGGAACATTCAGTACTTC. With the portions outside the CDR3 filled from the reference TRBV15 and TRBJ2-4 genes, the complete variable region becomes DAMVIQNPRYQVTQFGKPVTLSCSQTLNHNVMYWYQQKSSQAPKLLFHYYDKDFNNEADTPDNFQSRRPNTSFCFLDIRSPGLGDTAMYLCATSRDRAGNIQYFGAGTRLSVL.